The clone carrying this T cell receptor (beta chain) was counted once. What it binds is not known. The sample originates from a study of T cell repertoires in cytomegalovirus infection. Deletions cut 3 bases from V and 2 bases from J, with 10 bases between. Germline V lookup: CDR1 DFQATT, CDR2 SNEGSKA (reference sequence). This CDR3 spans 13 amino acids. TCRdb redid the calling of the reads with MiXCR, one entry per CDR3 protein. This table holds roughly 730,000 distinct CDR3 sequences, about 33% found once. The genes are TRBV20-1 and TRBJ1-2; no firm D call. This clonotype was obtained from a human donor in good health (CMV status not recorded). Some clones in this sample may be carry-over from other donors' samples. This specimen was cultured PBMCs, taken from culture after CMV antigen stimulation. The CDR3 DNA is TGCAGTGCTAGTGTCCCGGAAAACTATGGCTACACCTTC. It yields the protein CSASVPENYGYTF.